Below are 20 T cell receptor beta chains sequenced from a single sample in a study of cytomegalovirus exposure and HLA in healthy donors. Primers: 60 Vbeta forward and 13 Jbeta reverse. Libraries were prepared by immunoSEQ multiplex PCR; TCRdb keeps only in-frame clonotypes and omits some of them. The listing records 130,000 or so clones. The specimen sequenced was PBMCs. Receptors originate from a woman in her late teens or twenties in good health and CMV-seronegative.

As regards this clone: The same CDR3 can be traced to other DNA sequences in this sample. The J gene is TRBJ1-4, the V gene TRBV6-1, with D maybe TRBD1 (6 bases). The V gene's germline CDR1 is MNHNS and CDR2 SASEGT. V gave up 1 base and J gave up 8 bases, with 11 bases separating them. CDR3 length equals 14 residues. The CDR3: CASSEGRGNEKLFF. DNA for the CDR3: TGTGCCAGCAGTGAAGGCAGGGGTAACGAAAAACTGTTTTTT.

This chain links TRBV4-1 with TRBJ2-1; possibly TRBD2 for D (5 bases). V lost 1 base, J lost 0 bases, and 16 bases lay in between. The CDR3 is 18 amino acids. Germline-derived CDR1 and CDR2 are MGHRA and YSYEKL. CDR3 nucleotide sequence: TGCGCCAGCAGCCAAGGCTTGCTGGGGAGCGACTCCTACAATGAGCAGTTCTTC. This encodes CASSQGLLGSDSYNEQFF.

V gene TRBV9 combines with J gene TRBJ2-1; 13 positions agree with TRBD2. The germline CDR1 and CDR2 sequences are SGDLS and YYNGEE. V trimming: 3 bases; J trimming: 8 bases; junction bases outside the gene matches: 11. This CDR3 has 17 amino acids. The CDR3 reads CASSARGGLAGRDEQFF. The CDR3 DNA reads as TGTGCCAGCAGCGCGAGAGGGGGACTAGCGGGAAGGGATGAGCAGTTCTTC. Filled out from reference TRBV9 and TRBJ2-1, the complete variable domain reads DSGVTQTPKHLITATGQRVTLRCSPRSGDLSVYWYQQSLDQGLQFLIQYYNGEERAKGNILERFSAQQFPDLHSELNLSSLELGDSALYFCASSARGGLAGRDEQFFGPGTRLTVL.

The CDR3 sequence: CASSQRGASGGRSYEQYV. CDR3 nucleotide sequence: TGTGCCAGCAGCCAACGAGGGGCTAGCGGGGGACGTTCCTACGAGCAGTACGTC. The chain links TRBV5-4 to TRBJ2-7; the match to TRBD2 covers 10 bases. CDR3 length: 18 amino acids. Germline V gives CDR1 SGHNT, CDR2 YYREEE (reference sequence). J was trimmed by 1 base and V by 4 bases; bases with no gene match: 14.

This chain uses TRBV11-3 with TRBJ2-6, with D unresolved. Trimming pared 1 base from V and 1 base from J, leaving 8 bases between. The germline gives CDR1 SGHNT, CDR2 YENEEA. The CDR3 is made up of 16 amino acids. The CDR3 coding sequence is TGTGCCAGCAGCTTAGCCCGCTATTCTGGGGCCAACGTCCTGACTTTC. Protein sequence: CASSLARYSGANVLTF.

The chain uses TRBV19 and TRBJ1-1; D remains ambiguous. There are 11 residues in the CDR3. V lost 5 bases and J 6 bases, leaving 7 bases between the germline ends. Germline V gene sequence: CDR1 LNHDA, CDR2 SQIVND (reference sequence). CDR3 sequence (DNA): TGTGCCAGTAGTTGGCAGGCTGAAGCTTTCTTT. It is translated as CASSWQAEAFF.

The chain has TRBV19 and TRBJ1-2, with 11 bases fitting TRBD1. J lost 5 bases, V lost 5 bases, and 4 bases had no gene match. In germline, CDR1 is LNHDA, CDR2 SQIVND (reference sequence). The CDR3 is made up of 14 amino acids. The CDR3 region has the DNA TGTGCCAGTAGTCTCGGACAGGGGGCTTATGGCTACACCTTC. The encoded protein is CASSLGQGAYGYTF.

The rearrangement links TRBV6-1 to TRBJ1-2; a possible D gene is TRBD1 (6 bases). Germline lookup yields CDR1 MNHNS and CDR2 SASEGT. This CDR3 has 15 amino acids. V lost 3 bases to trimming and J lost 4 bases, with 15 bases between them. CDR3 DNA: TGTGCCAGCAGTGAGGACCAGGGGCCGGGCTATGGCTACACCTTC. Protein sequence: CASSEDQGPGYGYTF.

The chain carries TRBV7-3 and TRBJ2-1, with D maybe TRBD2 (6 bases). The CDR3 consists of 15 residues. The germline V gene has CDR1 SGHTA and CDR2 FQGTGA. V was cut by 2 bases and J by 0 bases, with 8 bases left in between. CDR3 in DNA: TGTGCCAGCAGCTTAGGACTATACTCCTACAATGAGCAGTTCTTC. Translating it yields CASSLGLYSYNEQFF.

The rearrangement joins TRBV25-1 to TRBJ2-2; TRBD1 aligns across 9 bases. The V gene's germline CDR1 is MGHDK and CDR2 SYGVNS. V was clipped by 11 bases and J by 6 bases; unmatched bases: 16. The CDR3 totals 16 residues. The CDR3 sequence: CARLKQGARNSGELFF. As DNA, the CDR3 is TGTGCCCGTCTTAAACAGGGGGCAAGGAATTCCGGGGAGCTGTTTTTT.

The V call is TRBV9, the J call TRBJ1-2, with D possibly matching TRBD1 (5 bases). V lost 3 bases and J lost 3, with 15 bases in between. Germline V gene sequence: CDR1 SGDLS, CDR2 YYNGEE. This CDR3 contains 15 residues. The CDR3: CASSGQGPGDYGYTF. The DNA of the CDR3 is TGTGCCAGCAGCGGTCAGGGCCCGGGAGACTATGGCTACACCTTC. Full variable domain (outside the CDR3, taken from reference TRBV9 and TRBJ1-2): DSGVTQTPKHLITATGQRVTLRCSPRSGDLSVYWYQQSLDQGLQFLIQYYNGEERAKGNILERFSAQQFPDLHSELNLSSLELGDSALYFCASSGQGPGDYGYTFGSGTRLTVV.

The chain carries TRBV12-5 and TRBJ2-7; TRBD1 is a possible D gene (5 bases). Trimming removed 1 base at V and 4 bases at J, with 5 bases between. The CDR3 spans 12 residues. Germline assignment: CDR1 LGHNT and CDR2 FRNRAP. This CDR3 reads CASGLEGYEQYV. CDR3 coding DNA: TGTGCTAGTGGTTTGGAGGGGTACGAGCAGTACGTC.

This chain uses TRBV27 with TRBJ2-3; 11 nucleotides match TRBD2. CDR3 length equals 17 residues. CDR1 is MNHEY, CDR2 SMNVEV, per germline (reference sequence). J was trimmed by 3 bases and V by 7 bases; bases with no gene match: 12. The DNA of the CDR3 is TGTGCCAGCACCTCCGGTCGACTAGCGGGAACGACAGATACGCAGTATTTT. This encodes CASTSGRLAGTTDTQYF.

V and J are TRBV7-8 and TRBJ2-2, with 10 nucleotides matching TRBD2. CDR1 and CDR2 from the germline V gene are SGHVS and FQNEAQ. The CDR3 is 18 residues long. Trimming cost V 2 bases and J 6 bases; bases outside gene matches: 12. The CDR3 nucleotides read TGTGCCAGCAGCTTAACGGCTAGCGGGAGTTTGACTCCCGGGGAGCTGTTTTTT. Amino acid sequence: CASSLTASGSLTPGELFF.

The chain has TRBV7-2 and TRBJ2-2, with 8 bases lining up with TRBD2. Germline V gives CDR1 SGHTA, CDR2 FQGNSA. This CDR3 is built from 15 residues. With V trimmed by 9 bases and J by 2 bases, 8 bases remained unmatched. Here the CDR3 DNA reads TGTGCCAGTCAACTTACTAGCGGAAACACCGGGGAGCTGTTTTTT. Translation gives CASQLTSGNTGELFF.

The chain employs TRBV5-1 and TRBJ1-2; tentative D call: TRBD1 (6 bases). In germline, CDR1 is SGHRS, CDR2 YFSETQ. The CDR3 consists of 14 residues. Trimming shortened V by 4 bases and J by 8 bases, and 18 bases separated the two germline ends. The chain's CDR3 is CASSLDAGAPGYTF. DNA for the CDR3: TGCGCCAGCAGCCTGGACGCGGGGGCTCCAGGCTACACCTTC.

This chain joins TRBV25-1 and TRBJ1-2, with 7 bases fitting TRBD1. V shed 3 bases and J 6 bases; nucleotides not matched to a gene: 10. Germline V gene lookup returns CDR1 MGHDK and CDR2 SYGVNS. This CDR3 region has 15 residues. In DNA form, the CDR3 reads TGTGCCAGCAGTGAGGGTCAGGGGGTTCTGGATGGCTACACCTTC. Encoded protein: CASSEGQGVLDGYTF.

V and J are TRBV29-1 and TRBJ1-2; 7 nucleotides match TRBD1. This CDR3 has 13 residues. Trimming at V came to 7 bases and at J to 3 bases, leaving 8 bases not matched to a gene. Looked up from germline, CDR1 is SQVTM and CDR2 is ANQGSEA. The CDR3 DNA follows: TGCAGCGCGAGTACAGGGGCCTACTATGGCTACACCTTC. Encoded protein: CSASTGAYYGYTF.

Of note for this clone: Sequence at one end of the junction differs from germline and may be a read error. The chain joins TRBV28 to TRBJ1-1; D is possibly TRBD1 (5 bases). The CDR3 length is 15 residues. The germline V gene encodes CDR1 MDHEN and CDR2 SYDVKM. The CDR3 spells CASSVTTDRNTEAFF. In DNA form, the CDR3 reads TGTGCTAGCAGTGTCACCACTGACAGGAACACTGAAGCTTTCTTT.

The chain links TRBV4-1 to TRBJ2-3; a weak D match, TRBD1 (6 bases). Germline CDR1 is MGHRA and CDR2 is YSYEKL. The CDR3 length is 16 residues. Deletions cut 1 base from V and 1 base from J, with 12 bases between. The DNA for the CDR3 is TGCGCCAGCAGCCAAGCGGGGACATTAGGCACAGATACGCAGTATTTT. Translated: CASSQAGTLGTDTQYF.